The rows below give T cell receptor beta chains drawn from one sample of a study of monozygotic twins with inflammatory bowel disease. TCRdb reprocessed the 5' RACE reads and keeps a single row for each CDR3 protein, giving no DNA. The sample table includes 210,000 or so distinct CDR3 sequences. Sequences were obtained from blood. These receptors all stem from a human donor with ulcerative colitis or Crohn's disease, or a healthy co-twin of an affected twin (not recorded which). Each CDR3 is given with its conserved first and last residue.

j_gene,v_gene,CDR3aa
TRBJ2-7,TRBV7-9,CASSLGKAAGGYEQYF
TRBJ2-1,TRBV7-2,CASSPGQGFKFF
TRBJ1-4,TRBV4-1,CASSLTTGLNEKLFF
TRBJ1-1,TRBV2,CASRDLQNTEAFF
TRBJ1-2,TRBV13,CASRLGTSSSRLGYGYTF
TRBJ2-3,TRBV20-1,CSARDHGRGGTDTQYF
TRBJ2-3,TRBV12-3/TRBV12-4,CASSLGRGGSGIPQDTQYF
TRBJ2-3,TRBV5-1,CASSLKGGTDTQYF
TRBJ1-4,TRBV5-1,CASSASIGQTNEKLFF
TRBJ2-3,TRBV9,CASSVGIATNSDTQYF
TRBJ1-5,TRBV19,CASSRVLHGAFSNQPQHF
TRBJ2-1,TRBV7-2,CASSPGTMANEQFF
TRBJ1-1,TRBV10-3,CAISGSTGRDTEAFF
TRBJ2-3,TRBV12-5,CASGLVMTDTQYF
TRBJ2-3,TRBV27,CASSSPGQGPPRAATDTQYF
TRBJ2-7,TRBV20-1,CSARWTPGLAGLWGSEQYF
TRBJ2-5,TRBV20-1,CSARSAGGSWDQRETQYF
TRBJ1-5,TRBV27,CASRAPGLPNQPQHF
TRBJ1-5,TRBV9,CASSAEGSRPQHF
TRBJ2-1,TRBV28,CASRTRHYNEQFF